The T cell receptor (beta chain) described here comes from a study of early T cells in non-severe SARS-CoV-2 infection. As for the study in general: Alpha and beta chains were unpaired, from unsorted whole-blood bulk RNA.

Trimming removed 0 bases from V and 3 bases from J, with 5 bases in between. The length of the CDR3 is 14 residues. CDR1 and CDR2 from the germline V gene are WSHSY and SAAADI. Points from the study as a whole: Matching against VDJdb likely underestimated virus-specific expansions, favoring anti-spike CD8.

Tagging with unique molecular identifiers was applied to individual cDNA molecules. TCRdb processed the 5' RACE reads anew with MiXCR; each CDR3 protein has one entry. Of tens of thousands of distinct CDR3 sequences listed, over 5% were seen once; the top ten hold around 12%. This clonotype was recorded many times. Antigen: not known. The chain recombines TRBV10-2 with TRBJ2-2; unclear D gene. The receptor was derived from an adult who was a healthcare worker with PCR-confirmed SARS-CoV-2 infection or an uninfected control (not recorded which). Sequenced input: whole blood. The CDR3 protein is CASSESGYTGELFF. The CDR3 DNA reads as TGCGCCAGCAGTGAGTCAGGGTACACCGGGGAGCTGTTTTTT.